These 9 T cell receptor beta chains share one sample of origin, sequenced in a study of blood T cell repertoires in COVID-19. Sequenced by immunoSEQ multiplex PCR; TCRdb stores in-frame clones only, minus some. In the table there are 350,000 to 550,000 clones, 80% to 90% of which are singletons. The sample taken for sequencing was PBMCs or T cells enriched from blood (not recorded which). These receptors all stem from a young man who had recovered from COVID-19.

The chain combines TRBV28 with TRBJ2-5, with 7 bases lining up with TRBD1. This CDR3 is 18 amino acids long. The J segment lost 0 bases and the V segment lost 3 bases, leaving 13 bases of the junction unmatched. Germline loops: CDR1 MDHEN, CDR2 SYDVKM. Written as DNA, the CDR3 is TGTGCCAGCAGTTTCCTCCGGGACAGCGCCGACTACCAAGAGACCCAGTACTTC. Translation: CASSFLRDSADYQETQYF.

The rearrangement uses TRBV5-4 and TRBJ2-2; TRBD2 might be the D (6 bases). This CDR3 region has 14 residues. The germline CDR1 and CDR2 sequences are SGHNT and YYREEE (reference sequence). Trimming cost V 4 bases and J 3 bases, with 10 bases left between them. The CDR3 coding sequence is TGTGCCAGCAGCGGGGGGACTCACACCGGGGAGCTGTTTTTT. It codes for CASSGGTHTGELFF.

The chain joins TRBV11-2 to TRBJ2-7; 8 bases agree with TRBD1. The length of the CDR3 is 13 residues. V was clipped by 5 bases and J by 6 bases; unmatched bases: 6. Germline V gives CDR1 SGHAT, CDR2 FQNNGV. The CDR3 DNA follows: TGTGCCAGCAGCGACGGACAGGGTACCGAGCAGTACTTC. Translation gives CASSDGQGTEQYF. Using reference TRBV11-2 and TRBJ2-7 for the parts outside the CDR3, the full variable domain is EAGVAQSPRYKIIEKRQSVAFWCNPISGHATLYWYQQILGQGPKLLIQFQNNGVVDDSQLPKDRFSAERLKGVDSTLKIQPAKLEDSAVYLCASSDGQGTEQYFGPGTRLTVT.

This chain uses TRBV13 with TRBJ2-5; 7 nucleotides match TRBD2. CDR3 length equals 15 residues. Germline V gene sequence: CDR1 PRHDT, CDR2 FYEKMQ (reference sequence). The ends lost 0 bases at V and 3 bases at J; junction bases unmatched: 4. CDR3 nucleotides: TGTGCCAGCAGCTTAGGACGCGCGGGAGAAGAGACCCAGTACTTC. It encodes CASSLGRAGEETQYF.

The rearrangement joins TRBV7-9 to TRBJ1-3, with unresolved D. The CDR3 has 16 amino acids. Trimming left V 10 bases short and J 0 bases short, with 19 bases between. Germline-derived CDR1 and CDR2 are SEHNR and FQNEAQ (reference sequence). The chain's CDR3 is CATPLPLASSGNTIYF. CDR3 coding DNA: TGTGCCACGCCCTTACCCCTGGCCAGCTCTGGAAACACCATATATTTT.

The chain is built from TRBV19 and TRBJ1-3; D not certain. The CDR3 has 15 residues. CDR1 is LNHDA, CDR2 SQIVND, per germline (reference sequence). V was pared by 1 base and J by 0 bases, with 7 bases between. The CDR3 nucleotides read TGTGCCAGTAGTATAGCCCGGAGCTCTGGAAACACCATATATTTT. Its translation is CASSIARSSGNTIYF. Complete variable domain (other parts from reference TRBV19 and TRBJ1-3): DGGITQSPKYLFRKEGQNVTLSCEQNLNHDAMYWYRQDPGQGLRLIYYSQIVNDFQKGDIAEGYSVSREKKESFPLTVTSAQKNPTAFYLCASSIARSSGNTIYFGEGSWLTVV.

This CDR3 reads CASSSGFINYGYTF. The CDR3, as DNA: TGTGCCAGCAGCTCAGGATTTATTAACTATGGCTACACCTTC. This chain connects TRBV6-5 to TRBJ1-2; no clear D. This CDR3 comprises 14 residues. Deletions cut 6 bases from V and 1 base from J, with 12 bases between. Germline V gene data show CDR1 as MNHEY and CDR2 as SVGAGI.

V usage is TRBV21-1 and J usage is TRBJ1-6. TRBV21-1 is deemed a pseudogene. CDR3 length equals 15 residues. CDR3 sequence reads: CASWAGETRSSPLHF. DNA for the CDR3: TGTGCCAGCTGGGCTGGGGAGACACGGTCTTCACCCCTCCACTTT.

V usage is TRBV28 and J usage is TRBJ1-4; D call uncertain. The CDR3 length is 17 residues. Trimming cost V 1 base and J 3 bases, with 15 bases left between them. The germline gives CDR1 MDHEN, CDR2 SYDVKM. This chain's CDR3 is CASSLFGVTAANEKLFF. The CDR3, as DNA: TGTGCCAGCAGTTTATTTGGGGTAACAGCGGCTAATGAAAAACTGTTTTTT.